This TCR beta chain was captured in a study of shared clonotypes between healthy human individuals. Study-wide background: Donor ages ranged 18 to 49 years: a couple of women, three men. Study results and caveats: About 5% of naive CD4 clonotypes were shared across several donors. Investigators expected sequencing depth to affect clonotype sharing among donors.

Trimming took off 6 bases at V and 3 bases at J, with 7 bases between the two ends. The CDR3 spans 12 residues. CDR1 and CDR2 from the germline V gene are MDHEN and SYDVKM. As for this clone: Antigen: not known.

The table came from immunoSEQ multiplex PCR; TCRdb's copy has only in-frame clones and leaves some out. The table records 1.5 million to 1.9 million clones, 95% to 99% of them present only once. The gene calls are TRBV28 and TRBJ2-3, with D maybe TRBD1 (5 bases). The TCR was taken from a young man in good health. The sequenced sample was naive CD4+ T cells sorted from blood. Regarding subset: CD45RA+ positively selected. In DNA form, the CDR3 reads TGTGCCAGCAGAGGGGATACAGATACGCAGTATTTT. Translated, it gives CASRGDTDTQYF. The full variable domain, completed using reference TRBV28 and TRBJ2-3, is DVKVTQSSRYLVKRTGEKVFLECVQDMDHENMFWYRQDPGLGLRLIYFSYDVKMKEKGDIPEGYSVSREKKERFSLILESASTNQTSMYLCASRGDTDTQYFGPGTRLTVL.